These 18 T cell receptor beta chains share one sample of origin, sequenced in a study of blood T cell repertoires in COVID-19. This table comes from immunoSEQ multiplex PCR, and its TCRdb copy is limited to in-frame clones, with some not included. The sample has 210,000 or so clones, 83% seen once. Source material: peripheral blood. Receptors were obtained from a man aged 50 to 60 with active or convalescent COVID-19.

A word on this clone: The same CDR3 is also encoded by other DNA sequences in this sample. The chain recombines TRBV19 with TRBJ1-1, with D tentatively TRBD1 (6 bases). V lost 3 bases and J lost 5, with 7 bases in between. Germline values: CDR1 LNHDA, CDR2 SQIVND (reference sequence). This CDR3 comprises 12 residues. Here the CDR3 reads CASSIRGTEAFF. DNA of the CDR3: TGTGCCAGTAGTATCAGGGGAACTGAAGCTTTCTTT. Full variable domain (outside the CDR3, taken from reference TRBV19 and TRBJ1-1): DGGITQSPKYLFRKEGQNVTLSCEQNLNHDAMYWYRQDPGQGLRLIYYSQIVNDFQKGDIAEGYSVSREKKESFPLTVTSAQKNPTAFYLCASSIRGTEAFFGQGTRLTVV.

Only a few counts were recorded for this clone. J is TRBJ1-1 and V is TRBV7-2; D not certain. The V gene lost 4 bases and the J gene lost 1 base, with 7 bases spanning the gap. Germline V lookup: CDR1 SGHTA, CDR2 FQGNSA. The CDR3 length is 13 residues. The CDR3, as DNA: TGTGCCAGCAGCTCCCAGTGGAACACTGAAGCTTTCTTT. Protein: CASSSQWNTEAFF.

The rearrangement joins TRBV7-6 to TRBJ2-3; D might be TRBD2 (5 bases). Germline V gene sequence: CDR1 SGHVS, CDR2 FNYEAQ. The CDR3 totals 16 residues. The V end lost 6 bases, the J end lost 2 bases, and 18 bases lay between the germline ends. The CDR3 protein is CASSTTTQRTTDTQYF. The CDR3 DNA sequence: TGTGCCAGCAGTACCACGACCCAGCGGACCACAGATACGCAGTATTTT.

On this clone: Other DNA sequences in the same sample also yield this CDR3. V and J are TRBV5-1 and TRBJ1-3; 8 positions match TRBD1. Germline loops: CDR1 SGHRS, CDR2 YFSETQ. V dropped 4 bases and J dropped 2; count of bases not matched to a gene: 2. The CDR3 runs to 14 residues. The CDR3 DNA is TGCGCCAGCAGCCCGGGACAGGCTGGAAACACCATATATTTT. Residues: CASSPGQAGNTIYF.

CDR3 nucleotides: TGTGCCAGCAGCTCCGGCGCGGGGTATAGCAATCAGCCCCAGCATTTT. The encoded protein is CASSSGAGYSNQPQHF. V is TRBV5-6 and J is TRBJ1-5, with unresolved D. V was trimmed by 3 bases and J by 0 bases, leaving 13 bases between them. The CDR3 sequence is 16 residues long. The germline gives CDR1 SGHDT, CDR2 YYEEEE.

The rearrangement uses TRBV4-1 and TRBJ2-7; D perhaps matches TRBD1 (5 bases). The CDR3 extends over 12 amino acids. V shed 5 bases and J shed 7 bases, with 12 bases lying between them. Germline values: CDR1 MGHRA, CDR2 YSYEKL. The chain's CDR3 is CASSGAAREQYF. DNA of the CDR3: TGCGCCAGCAGCGGGGCTGCTCGGGAGCAGTACTTC.

CDR3 sequence (DNA): TGTGCCAGCAGCTTACAGGGGCGAGGTACTGAAGCTTTCTTT. Translated, it gives CASSLQGRGTEAFF. This sequence joins TRBV14 and TRBJ1-1; 7 nucleotides align to TRBD1. There are 14 residues in the CDR3. Germline V gives CDR1 SGHDN, CDR2 FVKESK. With V trimmed by 5 bases and J by 5 bases, 8 bases remained unmatched.

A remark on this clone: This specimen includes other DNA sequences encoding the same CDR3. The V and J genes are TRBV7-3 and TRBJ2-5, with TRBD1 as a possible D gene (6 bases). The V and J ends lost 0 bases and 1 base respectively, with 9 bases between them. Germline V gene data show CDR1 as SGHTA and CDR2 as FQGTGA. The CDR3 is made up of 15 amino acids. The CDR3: CASSLTGGSQETQYF. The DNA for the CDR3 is TGTGCCAGCAGCTTAACAGGGGGATCCCAAGAGACCCAGTACTTC.

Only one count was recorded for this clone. As DNA, the CDR3 is TGTGCCAGCAGCCTGGGCAGGGGGCCAGATACGCAGTATTTT. Its translation: CASSLGRGPDTQYF. This sequence joins TRBV2 and TRBJ2-3; TRBD1 matches 8 bases. CDR3 length: 14 residues. The germline V gene has CDR1 SNHLY and CDR2 FYNNEI. After removal of 6 bases from V and 4 bases from J, the junction contained 6 bases not matched to a gene.

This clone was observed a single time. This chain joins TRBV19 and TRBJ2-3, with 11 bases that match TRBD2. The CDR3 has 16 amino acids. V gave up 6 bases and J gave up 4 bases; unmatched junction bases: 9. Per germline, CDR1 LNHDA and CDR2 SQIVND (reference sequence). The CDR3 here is CASSQLAGDSSDTQYF. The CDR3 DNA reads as TGTGCCAGTAGCCAACTAGCGGGGGATTCCTCAGATACGCAGTATTTT.

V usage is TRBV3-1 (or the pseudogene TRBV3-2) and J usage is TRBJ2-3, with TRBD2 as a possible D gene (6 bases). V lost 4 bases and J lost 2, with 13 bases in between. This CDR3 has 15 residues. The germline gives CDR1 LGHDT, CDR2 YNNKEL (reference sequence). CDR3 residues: CASSRGWGDTDTQYF. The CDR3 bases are TGTGCCAGCAGCCGGGGGTGGGGGGACACAGATACGCAGTATTTT.

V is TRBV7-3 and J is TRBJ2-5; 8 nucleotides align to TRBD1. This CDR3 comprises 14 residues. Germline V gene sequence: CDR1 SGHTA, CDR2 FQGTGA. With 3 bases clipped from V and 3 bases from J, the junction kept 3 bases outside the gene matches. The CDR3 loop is CASSLTGDKETQYF. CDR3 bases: TGTGCCAGCAGCTTGACAGGGGACAAAGAGACCCAGTACTTC.

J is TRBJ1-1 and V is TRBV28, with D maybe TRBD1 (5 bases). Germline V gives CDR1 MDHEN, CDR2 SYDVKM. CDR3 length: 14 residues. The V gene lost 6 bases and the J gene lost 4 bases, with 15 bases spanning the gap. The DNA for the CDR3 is TGTGCCAGCAGCCTCAGGGTTGGTCTCACTGAAGCTTTCTTT. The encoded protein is CASSLRVGLTEAFF.

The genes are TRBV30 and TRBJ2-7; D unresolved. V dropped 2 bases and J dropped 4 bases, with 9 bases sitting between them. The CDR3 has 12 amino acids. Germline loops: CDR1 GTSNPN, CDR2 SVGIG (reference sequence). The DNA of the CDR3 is TGTGCCTGGAGTTTGCAGGTTTACGAGCAGTACTTC. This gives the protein CAWSLQVYEQYF.

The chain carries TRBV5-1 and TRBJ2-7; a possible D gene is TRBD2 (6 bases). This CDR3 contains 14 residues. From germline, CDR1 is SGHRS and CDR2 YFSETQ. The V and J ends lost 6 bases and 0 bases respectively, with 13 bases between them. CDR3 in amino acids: CASNRAGRSYEQYF. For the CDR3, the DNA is TGCGCCAGCAACCGAGCGGGCCGCTCCTACGAGCAGTACTTC.

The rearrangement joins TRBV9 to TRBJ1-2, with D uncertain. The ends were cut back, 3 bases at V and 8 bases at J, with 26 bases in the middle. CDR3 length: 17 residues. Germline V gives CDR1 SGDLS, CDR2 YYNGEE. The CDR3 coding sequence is TGTGCCAGCAGCGAGTTCCTTTTAACAGACGACCCCCGGGGCTACACCTTC. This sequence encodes CASSEFLLTDDPRGYTF.

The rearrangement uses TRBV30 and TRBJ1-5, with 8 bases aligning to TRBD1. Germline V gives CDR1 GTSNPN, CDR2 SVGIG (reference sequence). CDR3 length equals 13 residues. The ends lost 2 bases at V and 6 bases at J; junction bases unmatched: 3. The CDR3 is CAWSTGGRQPQHF. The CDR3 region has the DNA TGTGCCTGGAGTACAGGGGGGCGTCAGCCCCAGCATTTT. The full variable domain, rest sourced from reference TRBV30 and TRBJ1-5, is SQTIHQWPATLVQPVGSPLSLECTVEGTSNPNLYWYRQAAGRGLQLLFYSVGIGQISSEVPQNLSASRPQDRQFILSSKKLLLSDSGFYLCAWSTGGRQPQHFGDGTRLSIL.

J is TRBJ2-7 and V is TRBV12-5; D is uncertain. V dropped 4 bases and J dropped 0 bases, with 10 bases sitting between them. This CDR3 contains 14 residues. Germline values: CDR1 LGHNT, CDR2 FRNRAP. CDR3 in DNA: TGTGCTAGTGGTTCCGGAGTTAGCTCCTACGAGCAGTACTTC. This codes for CASGSGVSSYEQYF. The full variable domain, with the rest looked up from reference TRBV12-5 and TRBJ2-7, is DARVTQTPRHKVTEMGQEVTMRCQPILGHNTVFWYRQTMMQGLELLAYFRNRAPLDDSGMPKDRFSAEMPDATLATLKIQPSEPRDSAVYFCASGSGVSSYEQYFGPGTRLTVT.